This TCR beta chain appears in the sequencing data of a study of T cell clonotyping in hematopoietic cell transplantation. Here immunoSEQ multiplex PCR was the method, and the copy in TCRdb shows in-frame clones only, minus some. This repertoire shows about 9,400 clones, about 80% found once; its top ten account for around 17%. General observations from the study: Cells were unsorted, so CD4 and CD8 contributions were not separated. Higher Inverse Simpson Index values in graft donor and pretransplant recipient predicted broader posttransplant TCR diversity.

CDR3 length: 14 residues. The germline CDR1 and CDR2 sequences are MNHEY and SVGAGI. The ends were cut back, 0 bases at V and 5 bases at J, with 8 bases in the middle. Points on this clone: The antigen is unknown.

The specimen comprised PBMCs, sampled 180 days after allogeneic stem cell transplant. This receptor was identified in a male patient aged 40-55 years who had an allogeneic stem cell transplant from a related donor, so the T cells may come from the graft donor. Some clones in this sample may be carry-over from other donors' samples. This rearrangement joins TRBV6-5 to TRBJ2-1; D gene unclear. The CDR3 region has the DNA TGTGCCAGCAGTTACTCGACGACAAACAATGAGCAGTTCTTC. This sequence encodes CASSYSTTNNEQFF.